This TCR beta chain comes out of a study of regulatory T cells in long-lasting Graves disease. Study-level points and caveats: Among samples with persistent disease, TRBV28, TRBJ1-2 and TRBJ2-5 were favored.

Documented time point: newly diagnosed GD, antithyroid drugs for less than 3 months. Extracted PBMC RNA gave rise to the TCR library. Around 9 milliliters of peripheral blood were drawn into EDTA tubes. The CDR3 runs to 12 residues. Trimming at V came to 3 bases and at J to 6 bases, leaving 2 bases not matched to a gene. Germline lookup yields CDR1 MNHEY and CDR2 SMNVEV (reference sequence). The TCR beta library used iRepertoire HTBI primers with Arm-PCR amplification of CDR3. Via MiXCR, TCRdb re-called the multiplex PCR reads, giving one row per CDR3 protein. This sample has 370,000 or so distinct CDR3 sequences, with 15% to 20% found just once. As regards this clonotype: The antigen is undetermined.

Separately, the same data were catalogued under a study of T cells in Graves' hyperthyroidism and ophthalmopathy. As that report states: Stable disease denoted Graves' hyperthyroidism without ophthalmopathy progression within 18 months.

This clonotype was obtained from a woman aged 18-29 years with Graves disease. The sequencing here drew on peripheral blood mononuclear cells (PBMCs), taken at new diagnosis, from a patient treated with antithyroid drugs. V usage is TRBV27 and J usage is TRBJ2-7; 7 nucleotides match TRBD1. The CDR3 DNA sequence: TGTGCCAGCAGTTTCCACAGGGGCGAGCAGTACTTC. Translating it yields CASSFHRGEQYF.